This T cell receptor (beta chain) derives from a study of beta chain features in type 1 diabetes. Study context: Examined across all samples were some 99 million sorted cells.

About this clone: Its matching antigen is unknown.

Staining for CD45RO/CCR7/CD25/CD127/CD95/CD27 allowed sorting of CD4+ naive, central memory, regulatory and stem cell-like memory cells. Study results and limitations: Fewer insertions but more deletions were seen at VDJ junctions in type 1 diabetes patients.

Isolated RNA was reverse transcribed in full, so expressed TCRB transcripts were sequenced. Assay used: immunoSEQ multiplex PCR; TCRdb lists only in-frame clones, some missing. The table lists hundreds of thousands of clones, about 15% of them singletons. This TCR was sampled from a man aged 25 to 40 in good health. Sequenced material: naive CD4+ T cells from blood.

CDR3 DNA: TGTGCCAGCAACCCGAGGGGGCTAGCGGGACTCCTCGAGCAGTACGTC. Its translation: CASNPRGLAGLLEQYV. V usage is TRBV28 and J usage is TRBJ2-7, with TRBD2 matching over 9 bases. With 7 bases clipped from V and 6 bases from J, the junction kept 16 bases outside the gene matches. Germline values: CDR1 MDHEN, CDR2 SYDVKM. This CDR3 is built from 16 residues.